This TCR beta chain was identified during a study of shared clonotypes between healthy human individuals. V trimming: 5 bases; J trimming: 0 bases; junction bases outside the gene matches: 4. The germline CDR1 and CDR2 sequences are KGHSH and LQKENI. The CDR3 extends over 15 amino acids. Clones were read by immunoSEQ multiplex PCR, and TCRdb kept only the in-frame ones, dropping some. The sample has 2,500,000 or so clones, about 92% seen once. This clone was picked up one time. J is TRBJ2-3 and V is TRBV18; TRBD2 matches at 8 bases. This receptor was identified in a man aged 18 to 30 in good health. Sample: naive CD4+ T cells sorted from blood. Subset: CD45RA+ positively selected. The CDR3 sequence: CASSRIAGSTDTQYF. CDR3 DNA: TGTGCCAGCTCAAGGATAGCGGGGAGCACAGATACGCAGTATTTT.